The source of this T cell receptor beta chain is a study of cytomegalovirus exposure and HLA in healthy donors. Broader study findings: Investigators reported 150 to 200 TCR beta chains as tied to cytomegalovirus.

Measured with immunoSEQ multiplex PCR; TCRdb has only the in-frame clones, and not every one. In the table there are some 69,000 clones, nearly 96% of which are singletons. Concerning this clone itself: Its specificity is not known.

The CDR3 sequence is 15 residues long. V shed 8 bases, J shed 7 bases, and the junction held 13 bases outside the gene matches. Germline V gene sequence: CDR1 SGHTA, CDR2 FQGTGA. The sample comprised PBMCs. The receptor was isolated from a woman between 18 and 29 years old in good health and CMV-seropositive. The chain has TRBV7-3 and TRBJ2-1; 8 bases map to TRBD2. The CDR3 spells CASGRTGGPGNEQFF. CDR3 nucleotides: TGTGCCAGCGGGCGAACGGGAGGGCCGGGGAATGAGCAGTTCTTC.